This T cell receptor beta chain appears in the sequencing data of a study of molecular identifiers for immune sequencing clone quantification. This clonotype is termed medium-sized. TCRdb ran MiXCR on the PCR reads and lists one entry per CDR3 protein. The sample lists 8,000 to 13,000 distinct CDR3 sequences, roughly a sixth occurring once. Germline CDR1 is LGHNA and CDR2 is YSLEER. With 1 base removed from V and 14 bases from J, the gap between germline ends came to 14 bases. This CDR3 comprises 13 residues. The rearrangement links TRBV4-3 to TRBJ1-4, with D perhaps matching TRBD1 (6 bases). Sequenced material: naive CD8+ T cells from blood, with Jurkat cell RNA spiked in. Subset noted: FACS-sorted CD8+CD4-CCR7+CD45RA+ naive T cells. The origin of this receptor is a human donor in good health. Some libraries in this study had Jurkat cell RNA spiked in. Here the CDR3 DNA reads TGCGCCAGCAGCCAAGGTCTGGGGGGCTGGCTGTTTTTT. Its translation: CASSQGLGGWLFF.